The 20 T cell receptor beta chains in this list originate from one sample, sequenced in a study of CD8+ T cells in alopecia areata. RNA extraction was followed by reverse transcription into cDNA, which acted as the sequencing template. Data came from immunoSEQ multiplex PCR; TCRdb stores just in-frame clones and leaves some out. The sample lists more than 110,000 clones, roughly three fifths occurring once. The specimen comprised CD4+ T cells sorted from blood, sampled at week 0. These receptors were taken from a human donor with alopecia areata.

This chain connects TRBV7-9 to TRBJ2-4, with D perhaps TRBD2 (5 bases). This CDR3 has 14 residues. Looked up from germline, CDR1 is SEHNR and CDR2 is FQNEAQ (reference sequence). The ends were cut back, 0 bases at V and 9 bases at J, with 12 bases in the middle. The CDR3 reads CASSLAGSPSIQYF. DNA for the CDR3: TGTGCCAGCAGCTTAGCGGGGAGCCCAAGCATTCAGTACTTC.

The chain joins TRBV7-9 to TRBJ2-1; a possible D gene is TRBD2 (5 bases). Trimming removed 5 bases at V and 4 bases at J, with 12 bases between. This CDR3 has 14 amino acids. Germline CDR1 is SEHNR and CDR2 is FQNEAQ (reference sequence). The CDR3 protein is CASSPGLPYNEQFF. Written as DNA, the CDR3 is TGTGCCAGCAGCCCTGGACTCCCTTACAATGAGCAGTTCTTC.

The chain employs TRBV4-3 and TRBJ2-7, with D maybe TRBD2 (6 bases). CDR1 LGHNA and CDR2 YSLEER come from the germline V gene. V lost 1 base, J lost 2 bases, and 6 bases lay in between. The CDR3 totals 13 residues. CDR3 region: CASSQGGAYEQYF. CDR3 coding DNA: TGCGCCAGCAGCCAAGGGGGGGCCTACGAGCAGTACTTC.

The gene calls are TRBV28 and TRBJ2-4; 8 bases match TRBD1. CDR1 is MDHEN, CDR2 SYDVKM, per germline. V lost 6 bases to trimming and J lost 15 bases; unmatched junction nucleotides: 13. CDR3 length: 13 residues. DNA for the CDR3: TGTGCCAGCAGACCACAAGGCACGGGACAGGTGTACTTC. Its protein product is CASRPQGTGQVYF.

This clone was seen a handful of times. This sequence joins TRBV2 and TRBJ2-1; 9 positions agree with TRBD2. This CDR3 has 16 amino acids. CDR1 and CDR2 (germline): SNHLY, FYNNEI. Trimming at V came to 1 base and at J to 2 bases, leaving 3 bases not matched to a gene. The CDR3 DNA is TGTGCCAGCAGTGAAGTTCAGCGGGGGGCCTACAATGAGCAGTTCTTC. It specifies CASSEVQRGAYNEQFF.

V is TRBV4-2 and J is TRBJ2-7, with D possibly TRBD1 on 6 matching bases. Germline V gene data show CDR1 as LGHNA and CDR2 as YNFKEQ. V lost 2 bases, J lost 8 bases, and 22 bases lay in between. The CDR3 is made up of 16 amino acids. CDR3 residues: CASSQNVGDMGVQQYF. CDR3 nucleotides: TGTGCCAGCAGCCAAAATGTGGGGGACATGGGCGTTCAGCAGTACTTC.

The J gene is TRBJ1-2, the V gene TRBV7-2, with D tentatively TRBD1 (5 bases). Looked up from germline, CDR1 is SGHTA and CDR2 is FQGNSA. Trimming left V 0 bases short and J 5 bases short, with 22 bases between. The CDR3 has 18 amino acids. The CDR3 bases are TGTGCCAGCAGCTTAGCGATGACCTTCGGGACGGAAGGTTATGGCTACACCTTC. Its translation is CASSLAMTFGTEGYGYTF.

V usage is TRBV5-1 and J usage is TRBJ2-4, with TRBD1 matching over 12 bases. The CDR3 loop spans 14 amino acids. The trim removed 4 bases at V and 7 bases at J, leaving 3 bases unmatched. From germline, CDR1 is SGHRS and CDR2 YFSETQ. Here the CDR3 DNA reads TGCGCCAGCAGCCAGGGGACAGGGGGCAACATTCAGTACTTC. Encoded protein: CASSQGTGGNIQYF.

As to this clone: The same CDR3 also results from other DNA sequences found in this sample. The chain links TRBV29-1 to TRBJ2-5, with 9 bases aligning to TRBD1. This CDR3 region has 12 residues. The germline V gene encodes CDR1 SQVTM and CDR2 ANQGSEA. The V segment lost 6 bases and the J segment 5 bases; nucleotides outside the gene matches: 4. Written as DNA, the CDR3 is TGCAGCGTGGACAGGGGAAGGGAGACCCAGTACTTC. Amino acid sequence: CSVDRGRETQYF.

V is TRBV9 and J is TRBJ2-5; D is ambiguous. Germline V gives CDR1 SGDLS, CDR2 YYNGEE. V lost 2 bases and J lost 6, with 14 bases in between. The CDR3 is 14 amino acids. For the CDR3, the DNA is TGTGCCAGCAGCGTCAGTGGCGGACCTAAGACCCAGTACTTC. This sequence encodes CASSVSGGPKTQYF.

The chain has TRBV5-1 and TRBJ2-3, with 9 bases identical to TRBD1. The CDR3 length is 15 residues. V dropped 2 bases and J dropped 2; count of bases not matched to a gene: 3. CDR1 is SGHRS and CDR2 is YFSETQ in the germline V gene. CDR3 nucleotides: TGCGCCAGCAGCTTTGGGACAGGGTACACAGATACGCAGTATTTT. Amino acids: CASSFGTGYTDTQYF.

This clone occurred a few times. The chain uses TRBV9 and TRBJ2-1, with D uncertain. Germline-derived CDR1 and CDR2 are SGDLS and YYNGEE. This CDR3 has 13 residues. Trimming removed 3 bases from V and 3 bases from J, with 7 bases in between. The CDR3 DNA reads TGTGCCAGCAGCGGACCCAGCTACAATGAGCAGTTCTTC. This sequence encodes CASSGPSYNEQFF.

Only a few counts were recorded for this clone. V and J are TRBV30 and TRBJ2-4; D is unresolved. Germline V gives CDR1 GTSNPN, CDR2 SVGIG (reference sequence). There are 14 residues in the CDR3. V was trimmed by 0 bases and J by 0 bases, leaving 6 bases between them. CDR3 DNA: TGTGCCTGGAGTGTAACGGTAGCCAAAAACATTCAGTACTTC. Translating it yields CAWSVTVAKNIQYF.

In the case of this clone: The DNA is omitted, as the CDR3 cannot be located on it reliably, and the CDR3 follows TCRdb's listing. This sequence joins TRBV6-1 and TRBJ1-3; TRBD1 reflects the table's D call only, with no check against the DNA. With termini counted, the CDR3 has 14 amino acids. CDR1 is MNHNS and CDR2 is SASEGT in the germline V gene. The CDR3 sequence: CASSQVGQGSDFHF.

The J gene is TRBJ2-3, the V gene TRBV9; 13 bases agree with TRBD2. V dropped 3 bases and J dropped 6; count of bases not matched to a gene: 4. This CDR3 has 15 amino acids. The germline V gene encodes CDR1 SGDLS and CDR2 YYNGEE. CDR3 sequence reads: CASSELAGGPDTQYF. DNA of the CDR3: TGTGCCAGCAGCGAACTAGCGGGGGGGCCTGATACGCAGTATTTT.

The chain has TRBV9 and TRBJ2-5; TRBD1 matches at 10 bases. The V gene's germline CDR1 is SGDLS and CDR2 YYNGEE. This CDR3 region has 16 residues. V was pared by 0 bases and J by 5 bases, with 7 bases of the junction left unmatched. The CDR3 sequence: CASSVATGGAWETQYF. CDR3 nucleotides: TGTGCCAGCAGCGTAGCGACAGGGGGCGCCTGGGAGACCCAGTACTTC.

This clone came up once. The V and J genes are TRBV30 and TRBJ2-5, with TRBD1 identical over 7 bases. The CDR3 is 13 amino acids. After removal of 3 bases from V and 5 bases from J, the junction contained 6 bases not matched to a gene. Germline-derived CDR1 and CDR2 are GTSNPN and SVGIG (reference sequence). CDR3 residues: CAWSSTGPETQYF. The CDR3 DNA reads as TGTGCCTGGAGCTCGACAGGGCCGGAGACCCAGTACTTC.

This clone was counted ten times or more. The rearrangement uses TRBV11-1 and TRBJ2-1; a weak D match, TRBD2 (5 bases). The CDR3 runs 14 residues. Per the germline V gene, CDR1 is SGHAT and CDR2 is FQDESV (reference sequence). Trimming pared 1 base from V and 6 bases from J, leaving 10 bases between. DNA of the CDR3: TGTGCCAGCAGCTTAGTTCACAGCGGCAATGAGCAGTTCTTC. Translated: CASSLVHSGNEQFF.

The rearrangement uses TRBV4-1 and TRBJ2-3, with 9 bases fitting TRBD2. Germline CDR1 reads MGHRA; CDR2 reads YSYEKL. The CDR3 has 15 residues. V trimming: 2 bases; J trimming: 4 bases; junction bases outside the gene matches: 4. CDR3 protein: CASSQLGLAPDTQYF. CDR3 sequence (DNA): TGCGCCAGCAGCCAATTGGGACTAGCTCCAGATACGCAGTATTTT.

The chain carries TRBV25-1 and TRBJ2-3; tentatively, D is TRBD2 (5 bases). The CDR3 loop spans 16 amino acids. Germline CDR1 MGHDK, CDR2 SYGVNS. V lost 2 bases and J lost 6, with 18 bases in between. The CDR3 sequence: CASSESRAGGRDTQYF. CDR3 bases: TGTGCCAGCAGTGAAAGTCGGGCCGGAGGTCGGGATACGCAGTATTTT.